The T cell receptor (beta chain) described here comes from a study of OX40 agonist ivuxolimab in advanced cancers. About the research overall: The mean age was around 56 years, ranging from 23 to 79, with 65% to 90% of participants male. Two patients with cutaneous melanoma and one with hepatocellular carcinoma, three in total, showed partial responses. Study-wide results and caveats: CD4+ and CD8+ T cells in blood underwent clonal expansion by week 6 at 0.1 to 3.0 mg/kg.

Here immunoSEQ multiplex PCR was the method, and the copy in TCRdb shows in-frame clones only, minus some. This sample yields about 69,000 clones, of which roughly 87% are seen a single time; about 2.7% belongs to the top ten. Autoimmune disease history or systemic immunosuppression barred patients. With regard to this clone: Its antigen is still unknown.

Germline V lookup: CDR1 SNHLY, CDR2 FYNNEI. CDR3 length equals 15 residues. V was clipped by 5 bases and J by 2 bases, with 13 bases between them. This specimen was CD4+ or CD8+ T cells sorted from blood, taken in a trial of the OX40 agonist ivuxolimab. The sequence was obtained from an adult with an advanced solid tumor such as melanoma, head and neck, liver or kidney cancer. J is TRBJ1-5 and V is TRBV2; unclear D gene. In nucleotides, the CDR3 is TGTGCCAGCAGTTTTCAGGCACCAGGCAATCAGCCCCAGCATTTT. It yields the protein CASSFQAPGNQPQHF.